These 32 T cell receptor beta chains share one sample of origin, sequenced in a study of CD8 T cells in ankylosing spondylitis. TCRdb processed the 5' RACE reads anew with MiXCR; each CDR3 protein has one entry. The table records 250,000 to 400,000 distinct CDR3 sequences, roughly 12% of them present only once. The sequencing input was blood, either unsorted or a sorted T cell fraction (not recorded which). Every receptor here comes from a female donor with ankylosing spondylitis or in good health (not recorded which).

This clonotype was picked up a small number of times. This sequence joins TRBV7-2 and TRBJ1-1; tentatively, D is TRBD1 (5 bases). The CDR3 consists of 16 residues. Germline CDR1 is SGHTA and CDR2 is FQGNSA. V was clipped by 0 bases and J by 1 base, with 12 bases between them. CDR3 sequence: CASSLAAGFPNTEAFF. The CDR3 bases are TGTGCCAGCAGCTTAGCGGCAGGGTTTCCGAACACTGAAGCTTTCTTT.

This clonotype was seen only a few times. This rearrangement joins TRBV5-1 to TRBJ2-2, with unresolved D. This CDR3 is 13 amino acids long. Trimming stripped 5 bases from V and 3 bases from J, with 8 bases between. Germline-derived CDR1 and CDR2 are SGHRS and YFSETQ. DNA for the CDR3: TGCGCCAGCAGGCCGCTAGACACCGGGGAGCTGTTTTTT. This gives the protein CASRPLDTGELFF. Together with reference TRBV5-1 and TRBJ2-2, the CDR3 gives the full variable domain: KAGVTQTPRYLIKTRGQQVTLSCSPISGHRSVSWYQQTPGQGLQFLFEYFSETQRNKGNFPGRFSGRQFSNSRSEMNVSTLELGDSALYLCASRPLDTGELFFGEGSRLTVL.

The chain joins TRBV18 to TRBJ2-7, with D possibly matching TRBD1 (6 bases). The length of the CDR3 is 14 residues. Trimming shortened V by 2 bases and J by 7 bases, and 15 bases separated the two germline ends. Germline values: CDR1 KGHSH, CDR2 LQKENI. This CDR3 is CASSPGGLGWEQYF. The CDR3 DNA follows: TGTGCCAGCTCACCAGGGGGCCTTGGATGGGAGCAGTACTTC.

In this sample, this clonotype turned up many times. The chain recombines TRBV6-4 with TRBJ2-1; tentative D call: TRBD2 (6 bases). The CDR3 runs 16 residues. Trimming stripped 6 bases from V and 0 bases from J, with 15 bases between. The germline V gene encodes CDR1 MRHNA and CDR2 SNTAGT. This CDR3 reads CASSLGRRSSYNEQFF. DNA for the CDR3: TGTGCCAGCAGCCTGGGGAGGAGGAGCTCCTACAATGAGCAGTTCTTC.

This clonotype was counted many times. The chain joins TRBV3-1 to TRBJ2-1, with a tentative D call TRBD1 (6 bases). The germline V gene has CDR1 LGHDT and CDR2 YNNKEL (reference sequence). This CDR3 is built from 12 residues. Trimming removed 3 bases from V and 11 bases from J, with 11 bases in between. The CDR3 loop reads CASSQWDNQQFF. CDR3 nucleotide sequence: TGTGCCAGCAGCCAGTGGGACAACCAGCAGTTCTTC.

The chain recombines TRBV20-1 with TRBJ2-5, with D perhaps TRBD1 or TRBD2 (5 bases each). The germline V and J ends were trimmed by 7 bases and 5 bases, with 14 bases remaining between them. Germline lookup yields CDR1 DFQATT and CDR2 SNEGSKA (reference sequence). This CDR3 contains 12 residues. The CDR3 reads CSVGGRAETQYF. The CDR3 DNA sequence: TGCAGTGTTGGGGGTCGCGCGGAGACCCAGTACTTC.

This clonotype was seen only a few times. The chain carries TRBV7-9 and TRBJ1-1, with a possible D match to TRBD1 (6 bases). V was pared by 5 bases and J by 0 bases, with 10 bases between. This CDR3 spans 14 amino acids. CDR1 is SEHNR and CDR2 is FQNEAQ in the germline V gene (reference sequence). The CDR3 DNA follows: TGTGCCAGCAGCGCGGGACAAATGAACACTGAAGCTTTCTTT. Its protein is CASSAGQMNTEAFF.

This clonotype was recorded many times. This rearrangement joins TRBV12-3 or TRBV12-4 to TRBJ1-2; 10 bases match TRBD1. The J segment lost 4 bases and the V segment lost 7 bases, leaving 12 bases of the junction unmatched. The CDR3 runs to 16 residues. This chain's CDR3 is CASTWRTGGRSYGYTF. The CDR3 DNA reads as TGTGCCAGCACCTGGAGGACAGGGGGACGGTCCTATGGCTACACCTTC.

This clonotype was recorded only once. This chain uses TRBV11-2 with TRBJ2-1, with D perhaps matching TRBD2 (5 bases). The CDR3 is made up of 12 amino acids. Germline lookup yields CDR1 SGHAT and CDR2 FQNNGV. The V and J ends lost 8 bases and 8 bases respectively, with 13 bases between them. The CDR3 protein is CASGAKRDEQFF. The DNA for the CDR3 is TGTGCCAGCGGCGCAAAGAGGGATGAGCAGTTCTTC.

This clonotype showed up many times. This chain joins TRBV12-3 or TRBV12-4 and TRBJ1-2, with TRBD1 matching over 9 bases. V shed 6 bases and J 4 bases; nucleotides not matched to a gene: 12. The CDR3 extends over 16 amino acids. The chain's CDR3 is CASSQTTGGRFYGYTF. The CDR3 DNA sequence: TGTGCCAGCAGCCAGACCACAGGGGGCAGATTCTATGGCTACACCTTC.

This clonotype was observed a handful of times. The chain combines TRBV25-1 with TRBJ2-2, with TRBD1 as a possible D gene (5 bases). Per the germline V gene, CDR1 is MGHDK and CDR2 is SYGVNS. The CDR3 covers 16 residues. V shed 0 bases and J shed 6 bases, with 14 bases lying between them. CDR3 DNA: TGTGCCAGCAGTGAATATAGCTCCAGGGCGGCCGGGGAGCTGTTTTTT. As protein: CASSEYSSRAAGELFF.

This clonotype was seen repeatedly, ten times or more. The chain links TRBV7-9 to TRBJ1-2; 10 bases match TRBD1. This CDR3 region has 15 residues. Germline loops: CDR1 SEHNR, CDR2 FQNEAQ (reference sequence). Trimming took 5 bases from V and 6 from J; bases not matched to a gene: 9. This chain's CDR3 is CASSHPGTGAHGYTF. In DNA form, the CDR3 reads TGTGCCAGCAGCCACCCCGGGACAGGGGCCCATGGCTACACCTTC.

Comments on this clonotype: A much larger clone is a single base away; this may be a read error. The rearrangement joins TRBV7-2 to TRBJ2-1; D might be TRBD1 or TRBD2, each matching 5 bases. Germline values: CDR1 SGHTA, CDR2 FQGNSA. V lost 8 bases, J lost 7 bases, and 21 bases lay in between. CDR3 length: 15 residues. The CDR3 bases are TGTGCCAGCTCCTCCGGGACCCCCTCTATGAATGAGCAGTTCTTC. This encodes CASSSGTPSMNEQFF.

This clonotype occurred many times. This chain joins TRBV28 and TRBJ2-7; 7 positions match TRBD2. There are 19 residues in the CDR3. V gave up 9 bases and J gave up 2 bases; unmatched junction bases: 25. The germline CDR1 and CDR2 sequences are MDHEN and SYDVKM. The CDR3 reads CARTPRRLAEPKYPYEQYF. Written as DNA, the CDR3 is TGTGCCAGGACCCCCCGTCGGCTAGCGGAGCCAAAGTACCCCTACGAGCAGTACTTC.

This chain connects TRBV7-2 to TRBJ2-5; tentatively, D is TRBD2 (6 bases). There are 14 residues in the CDR3. Germline-derived CDR1 and CDR2 are SGHTA and FQGNSA. V lost 5 bases and J lost 2, with 12 bases in between. CDR3 in amino acids: CASSPWREQETQYF. CDR3 DNA: TGTGCCAGCAGCCCCTGGAGGGAGCAAGAGACCCAGTACTTC.

The chain is built from TRBV5-8 and TRBJ1-4; no definite D call. V was trimmed by 0 bases and J by 0 bases, leaving 6 bases between them. This CDR3 region has 15 residues. Germline V lookup: CDR1 SGHTS, CDR2 YDEGEE. CDR3 DNA sequence: TGTGCCAGCAGCTTGGTTACGGCAACTAATGAAAAACTGTTTTTT. The encoded protein is CASSLVTATNEKLFF.

The chain has TRBV5-5 and TRBJ2-5; D possibly corresponds to TRBD1 (6 bases). The CDR3 covers 14 residues. Germline-derived CDR1 and CDR2 are SGHKS and YYEKEE (reference sequence). The V end lost 5 bases, the J end lost 4 bases, and 15 bases lay between the germline ends. CDR3 nucleotides: TGTGCCAGCAGTCTTTCCAGGGGCGTAGAGACCCAGTACTTC. Translated, it gives CASSLSRGVETQYF.

This chain links TRBV7-9 with TRBJ2-2; TRBD1 matches 8 bases. This CDR3 spans 16 amino acids. The V gene's germline CDR1 is SEHNR and CDR2 FQNEAQ (reference sequence). Germline trimming cut 1 base from V and 3 bases from J; bases unmatched to any gene: 4. CDR3 DNA sequence: TGTGCCAGCAGCTTAGGGACAGGGATTCACACCGGGGAGCTGTTTTTT. This sequence encodes CASSLGTGIHTGELFF. Using reference TRBV7-9 and TRBJ2-2 for the parts outside the CDR3, the full variable domain is DTGVSQNPRHKITKRGQNVTFRCDPISEHNRLYWYRQTLGQGPEFLTYFQNEAQLEKSRLLSDRFSAERPKGSFSTLEIQRTEQGDSAMYLCASSLGTGIHTGELFFGEGSRLTVL.

This clonotype was seen more than once but under ten times. The chain uses TRBV20-1 and TRBJ1-1, with no clear D. Per the germline V gene, CDR1 is DFQATT and CDR2 is SNEGSKA (reference sequence). The CDR3 has 12 amino acids. The chain's CDR3 is CRADAWDTEAFF. The CDR3 region has the DNA TGCAGGGCTGATGCATGGGACACTGAAGCTTTCTTT.

This clonotype was detected ten times or more. V and J are TRBV7-2 and TRBJ2-3; perhaps TRBD2 as D (6 bases). The ends were cut back, 1 base at V and 0 bases at J, with 11 bases in the middle. Germline assignment: CDR1 SGHTA and CDR2 FQGNSA. The CDR3 is 16 amino acids. The CDR3 sequence is CASSLGGTPSTDTQYF. For the CDR3, the DNA is TGTGCCAGCAGCTTAGGGGGGACTCCGAGCACAGATACGCAGTATTTT.

This clonotype was recorded many times. The V gene is TRBV10-3, the J gene TRBJ1-6; TRBD1 matches at 7 bases. Germline V CDR1 and CDR2: ENHRY, SYGVKD. Losses at the gene ends were 3 bases for V and 10 bases for J; bases not matched to a gene: 6. The CDR3 is made up of 14 amino acids. The CDR3 is CAISEGQGESPLHF. As DNA, the CDR3 is TGTGCCATCAGTGAAGGGCAGGGGGAGTCACCCCTCCACTTT.

This clonotype was counted between two and nine times. The chain links TRBV7-9 to TRBJ1-1, with D uncertain. Germline CDR1 is SEHNR and CDR2 is FQNEAQ (reference sequence). V was trimmed by 5 bases and J by 1 base, leaving 14 bases between them. The CDR3 contains 15 residues. The CDR3 spells CASSTDGLGNTEAFF. The DNA for the CDR3 is TGTGCCAGCAGCACGGACGGCCTCGGGAACACTGAAGCTTTCTTT. Using reference TRBV7-9 and TRBJ1-1 for the parts outside the CDR3, the full variable domain is DTGVSQNPRHKITKRGQNVTFRCDPISEHNRLYWYRQTLGQGPEFLTYFQNEAQLEKSRLLSDRFSAERPKGSFSTLEIQRTEQGDSAMYLCASSTDGLGNTEAFFGQGTRLTVV.

As concerns this clonotype: This may arise from a read error, as a much more abundant clone is one base away. The CDR3 loop reads CASSSRTRRETQSF. As DNA, the CDR3 is TGTGCCAGCAGTTCCCGGACTAGAAGAGAGACCCAGTCCTTC. This chain connects TRBV27 to TRBJ2-5; the match to TRBD2 covers 7 bases. Germline V gives CDR1 MNHEY, CDR2 SMNVEV (reference sequence). CDR3 length: 14 amino acids.

As for this clonotype: With a much larger clone just one base away, this may be a read error. The gene calls are TRBV4-3 and TRBJ2-3; unclear D gene. Germline values: CDR1 LGHNA, CDR2 YSLEER. The CDR3 spans 15 residues. CDR3 sequence: CPSSQPSSGTDTQYF. CDR3 DNA sequence: TGCCCCAGCAGCCAACCATCCAGTGGCACAGATACGCAGTATTTT.

This clonotype was observed at least ten times. A read error may produce the germline difference seen at one junction end. The V and J genes are TRBV27 and TRBJ2-1; 8 nucleotides match TRBD2. Germline V CDR1 and CDR2: MNHEY, SMNVEV (reference sequence). CDR3 size: 13 residues. The CDR3 nucleotides are TGTGCCAGCAGTGCTCTGGGGGGACTAGTCGAGGTCTTC. Protein product: CASSALGGLVEVF.

The chain couples TRBV5-1 to TRBJ1-2, with D possibly TRBD1 on 5 matching bases. The V end lost 0 bases, the J end lost 4 bases, and 10 bases lay between the germline ends. The CDR3 is made up of 14 amino acids. Germline V gene sequence: CDR1 SGHRS, CDR2 YFSETQ. The DNA of the CDR3 is TGCGCCAGCAGCTTGGAGCCGGGGACCTATGGCTACACCTTC. The encoded protein is CASSLEPGTYGYTF.

In this sample, this clonotype turned up many times. This rearrangement joins TRBV3-1 to TRBJ2-7, with D perhaps TRBD1 (6 bases). CDR1 and CDR2 (germline): LGHDT, YNNKEL (reference sequence). The CDR3 extends over 15 amino acids. Trimming cost V 0 bases and J 3 bases, with 12 bases left between them. The chain's CDR3 is CASSQDSQGYYEQYF. CDR3 DNA sequence: TGTGCCAGCAGCCAAGATAGCCAGGGGTACTACGAGCAGTACTTC.

This clonotype was recorded a few times. V usage is TRBV5-1 and J usage is TRBJ2-6, with D hard to call. Germline CDR1 is SGHRS and CDR2 is YFSETQ. The CDR3 contains 19 residues. V shed 2 bases and J shed 0 bases, with 18 bases lying between them. CDR3 sequence reads: CASSFHNRNKYSGANVLTF. The CDR3 nucleotides read TGCGCCAGCAGCTTCCACAATAGAAACAAATACTCTGGGGCCAACGTCCTGACTTTC.

In nucleotides, the CDR3 is TGTGCCATCAGTGAGTCGTCACAGGACATTCAGTACTTC. It specifies CAISESSQDIQYF. The V gene is TRBV10-3, the J gene TRBJ2-4; maybe TRBD1 (5 bases). Between the trimmed V and J ends, which lost 0 bases and 8 bases, there was a span of 8 bases. Germline loops: CDR1 ENHRY, CDR2 SYGVKD. The CDR3 length is 13 residues.

This clonotype was seen a handful of times. The chain couples TRBV28 to TRBJ2-7, with 9 bases matching TRBD1. Losses at the gene ends were 6 bases for V and 2 bases for J; bases not matched to a gene: 2. Germline V lookup: CDR1 MDHEN, CDR2 SYDVKM. The CDR3 loop spans 13 amino acids. CDR3 in DNA: TGTGCCAGCAGGACAGGGGGTCCCTACGAGCAGTACTTC. Protein product: CASRTGGPYEQYF.

This clonotype has ten or more counts. The chain carries TRBV29-1 and TRBJ2-5, with TRBD2 matching over 8 bases. This CDR3 spans 15 amino acids. Trimming cost V 2 bases and J 6 bases; bases outside gene matches: 11. Germline CDR1 reads SQVTM; CDR2 reads ANQGSEA. The CDR3 DNA sequence: TGCAGCGTTGAAATTGGACTAGCAGGAACAAAGACCCAGTACTTC. Translation gives CSVEIGLAGTKTQYF.

This clonotype has only a few counts. This chain joins TRBV28 and TRBJ1-4; D call uncertain. From germline, CDR1 is MDHEN and CDR2 SYDVKM. This CDR3 comprises 14 residues. Deletions cut 5 bases from V and 3 bases from J, with 10 bases between. CDR3 bases: TGTGCCAGCAGTCCCTACCTTGCTAATGAAAAACTGTTTTTT. Translation gives CASSPYLANEKLFF.